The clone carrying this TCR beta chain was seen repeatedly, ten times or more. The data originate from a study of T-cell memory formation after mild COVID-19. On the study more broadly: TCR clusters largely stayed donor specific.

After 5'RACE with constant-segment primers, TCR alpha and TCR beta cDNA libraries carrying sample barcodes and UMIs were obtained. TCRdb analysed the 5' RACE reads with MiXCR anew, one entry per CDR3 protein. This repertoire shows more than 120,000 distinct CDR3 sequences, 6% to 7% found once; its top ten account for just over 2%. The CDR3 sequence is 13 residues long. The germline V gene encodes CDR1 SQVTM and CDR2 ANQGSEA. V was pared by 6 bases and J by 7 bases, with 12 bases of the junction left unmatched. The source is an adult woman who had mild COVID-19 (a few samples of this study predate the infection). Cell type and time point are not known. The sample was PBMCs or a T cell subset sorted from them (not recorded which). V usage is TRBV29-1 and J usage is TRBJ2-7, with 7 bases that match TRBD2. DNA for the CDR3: TGCAGCGTCGGGGGACTAATTAGGGGAGAGCAGTACTTC. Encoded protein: CSVGGLIRGEQYF.